Sequencing of this T cell receptor beta chain was carried out in a study of post-analysis software for immune sequencing data (dated by TCRdb to about 2015). For the study in its entirety: Recorded disease courses included relapsing-remitting, secondary progressive and progressive-relapsing multiple sclerosis, with some patients lacking subtype annotation. A subset of samples was prepared in parallel using single-end sample barcoding, then pooled and co-amplified after Illumina adapter ligation. Patient repertoires were compared against 11 previously published healthy control repertoires from donors aged roughly 6 to 25 years.

CDR1 and CDR2 were assigned from the germline V gene (reference sequence) as SGHKS and YYEKEE. The CDR3 measures 12 amino acids from cysteine to phenylalanine. Only CDR3 DNA remains: 36 bases, in frame from the first base. After removal of 9 bases from V and 11 bases from J, the junction retains 12 bases not matched to a gene. TCR beta repertoires were profiled from peripheral blood of over 10 young patients with multiple sclerosis to demonstrate the VDJtools post-analysis software. Multiple sclerosis patients were children and adolescents aged roughly 6 to 16 years. Regarding this clonotype: No antigen is known for it. No clone much larger than this one lies a single base away; base qualities are absent.

The study at large found these results: Patients showed significantly higher frequencies than controls for a handful of TRBV segments, among them TRBV5-6, TRBV5-1 and TRBV20-1. The control group was slightly older than the multiple sclerosis patient group. Direct clustering with F measure showed strong co-clustering of samples prepared in the same batch, prompting a batch-effect correction. Normalized Chao1 diversity was significantly lower in multiple sclerosis patients than controls, suggesting substantial peripheral T-cell clonal expansion.

Library creation used PCR. Sequencing was performed on an Illumina HiSeq 2500. To reduce PCR and sequencing biases, unique molecular identifiers were built into the TCR beta cDNA libraries. About 500,000 cDNA molecules were obtained for every 1 to 10 million input T cells, so each molecule roughly corresponded to one T cell. Patient libraries were prepared and sequenced with the same protocol used for the earlier healthy control dataset. Samples belonging to the same batch were prepared together, multiplexed and sequenced on a shared HiSeq lane. In the original analysis: MIGEC was used to process the raw barcoded reads, and molecular identifier groups with only a single read were discarded before consensus assembly and CDR3 extraction. VDJtools was used for post-analysis of the clonotype tables, and diversity was normalized by down-sampling every dataset to the size of the smallest sample. To correct batch-related cross-sample contamination, repertoire overlap clustering matched CDR3 amino acid sequences but not nucleotide sequences. TCRdb trimmed public reads at Q25 via fastp, called clones via MiXCR and kept in-frame beta chains. One record per CDR3 amino acid sequence lists the most common genes and DNA. The V and J calls follow TCRdb's processing rather than the paper's. This sample is represented by 650,000 to 900,000 distinct CDR3 sequences; 46% of them were singletons. The leading ten clones occupy roughly 4.4% of the sample.

This TCR was sampled from a girl between 10 and 17 years old with multiple sclerosis. Sequenced sample: blood. The chain couples TRBV5-5 to TRBJ2-5; 8 bases in the middle match TRBD2. The DNA is as follows: TGTGCCACCGGGAGGGCCGGAGAAGAGCAGTACTTC. Protein translation: CATGRAGEEQYF.